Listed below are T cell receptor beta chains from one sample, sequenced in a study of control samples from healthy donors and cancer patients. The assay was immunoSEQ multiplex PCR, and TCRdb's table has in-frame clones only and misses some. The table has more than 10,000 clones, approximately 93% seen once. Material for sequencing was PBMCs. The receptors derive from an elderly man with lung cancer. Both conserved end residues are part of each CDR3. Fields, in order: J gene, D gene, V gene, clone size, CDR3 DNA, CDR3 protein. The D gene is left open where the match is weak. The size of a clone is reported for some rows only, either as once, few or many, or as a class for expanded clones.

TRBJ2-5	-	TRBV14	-	TGTGCCAGCAGCCAAGATAGGGGAAGACGGACCCAGTACTTC	CASSQDRGRRTQYF
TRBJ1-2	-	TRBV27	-	TGTGCCAGCAGTCATCAAGGAGGCTACACCTTC	CASSHQGGYTF
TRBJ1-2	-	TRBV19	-	TGTGCCAGTAGTATAGGGGCCGGCTATGGCTACACCTTC	CASSIGAGYGYTF
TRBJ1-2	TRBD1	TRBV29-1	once	TGCAGCGTTGTTAACATCCGGGGGACAGCAGGTGACTATGGCTACACCTTC	CSVVNIRGTAGDYGYTF
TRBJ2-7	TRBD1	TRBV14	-	TGTGCCAGCAGCCCCCGGACAGGGAACTACGAGCAGTACTTC	CASSPRTGNYEQYF
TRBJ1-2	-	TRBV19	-	TGTGCCAGTACCCCTGGGGGTAACTATGGCTACACCTTC	CASTPGGNYGYTF
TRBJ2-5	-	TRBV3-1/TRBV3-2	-	TGTGCCAGCAGCCCCTCAGCCCCTCGAGAGACCCAGTACTTC	CASSPSAPRETQYF
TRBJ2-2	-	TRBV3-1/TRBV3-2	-	TGTGCCAGCAGCCAGAGATTGGGGGGTGACACCGGGGAGCTGTTTTTT	CASSQRLGGDTGELFF
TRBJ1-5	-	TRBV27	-	TGTGCCAGCAGTTTCGGCGGTAATCAGCCCCAGCATTTT	CASSFGGNQPQHF
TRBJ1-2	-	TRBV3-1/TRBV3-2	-	TGTGCCAGCAGCCAAGGGGGGCGTCGGGAAGGCTACACCTTC	CASSQGGRREGYTF
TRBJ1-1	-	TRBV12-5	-	TGTGCTAGTAGAGGGCGGACTGAAGCTTTCTTT	CASRGRTEAFF
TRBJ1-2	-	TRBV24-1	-	TGTGCCACCAGTGGAAGACAGAGCCTTCATGGCTACACCTTC	CATSGRQSLHGYTF
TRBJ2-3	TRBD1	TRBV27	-	TGTGCCAGCAGCCATCGACAGGGGGGGGCAGATACGCAGTATTTT	CASSHRQGGADTQYF
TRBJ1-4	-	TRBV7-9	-	TGTGCCAGCAGCTTGGGCCAGGGGCGAACCTCTAATGAAAAACTGTTTTTT	CASSLGQGRTSNEKLFF
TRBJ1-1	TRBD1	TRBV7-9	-	TGTGCCAGCAGCTTAGGAACAGGGGGCGTCGAAGAAGCTTTCTTT	CASSLGTGGVEEAFF
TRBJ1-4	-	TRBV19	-	TGTGCCAGTACGAAGGGAGGCGGTGAAAAACTGTTTTTT	CASTKGGGEKLFF
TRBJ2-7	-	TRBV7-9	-	TGTGCCAGCAGCTTAGGTACATTCTACGAGCAGTACTTC	CASSLGTFYEQYF
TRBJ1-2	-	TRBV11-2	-	TGTGCCAGCAGCTTAGATCCAGGGAACTATGGCTACACCTTC	CASSLDPGNYGYTF
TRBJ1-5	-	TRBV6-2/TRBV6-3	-	TGTGCCAGCAGTGATGACCCACAGGGCGGGAGCAATCAGCCCCAGCATTTT	CASSDDPQGGSNQPQHF
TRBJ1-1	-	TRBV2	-	TGTGCCAGCAGTGAAACCACAGTGAACACTGAAGCTTTCTTT	CASSETTVNTEAFF
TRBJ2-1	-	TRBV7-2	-	TGTGCCAGCAGCTCGGCCCTCTCCTACAATGAGCAGTTCTTC	CASSSALSYNEQFF
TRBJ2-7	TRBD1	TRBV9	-	TGTGCCAGCAGCGTAGGGACAGGGGAGGCCTACGAGCAGTACTTC	CASSVGTGEAYEQYF
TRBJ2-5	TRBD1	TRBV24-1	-	TGTGCCACCAGTGACTGGGACAGCCAAGAGACCCAGTACTTC	CATSDWDSQETQYF
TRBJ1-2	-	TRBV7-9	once	TGTGCCAGCAGCCCCGGACAGAACTATGGCTACACCTTC	CASSPGQNYGYTF
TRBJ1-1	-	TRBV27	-	TGTGCCAGCAGTTATTGGGGGAACACTGAAGCTTTCTTT	CASSYWGNTEAFF
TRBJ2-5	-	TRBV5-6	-	TGTGCCAGCAGCTTGATGGAGGGTCGGGAGACCCAGTACTTC	CASSLMEGRETQYF
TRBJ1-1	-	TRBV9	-	TGTGCCAGCAGCCCTCAAACGGGGGGGGTATACACTGAAGCTTTCTTT	CASSPQTGGVYTEAFF
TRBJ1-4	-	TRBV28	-	TGTGCCAGCACCTTTACGGGTGAAAAACTGTTTTTT	CASTFTGEKLFF
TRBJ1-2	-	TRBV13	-	TGTGCCAGCAGCTTAAGAAGGTTTAACTATGGCTACACCTTC	CASSLRRFNYGYTF
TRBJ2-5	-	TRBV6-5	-	TGTGCCAGCAGTTACGGTGAGGCGTACCAAGAGACCCAGTACTTC	CASSYGEAYQETQYF
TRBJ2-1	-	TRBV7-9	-	TGTGCCAGCAGCTTAGCGGGTTGGGGGCGCGGGCAGTTCTTC	CASSLAGWGRGQFF
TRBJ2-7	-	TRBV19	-	TGTGCCAGTAGTTTTGACAGCCAAACGAACTACGAGCAGTACTTC	CASSFDSQTNYEQYF
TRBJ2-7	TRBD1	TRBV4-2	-	TGTGCCAGCAGCCGCGGGACAGGCGCCTCTACCTACGAGCAGTACTTC	CASSRGTGASTYEQYF
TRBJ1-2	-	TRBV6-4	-	TGTGCCAGCAGCCAAACAAAAGACGGCTATGGCTACACCTTC	CASSQTKDGYGYTF
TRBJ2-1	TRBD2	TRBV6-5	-	TGTGCCAGCATGGGAGGGGCCTACAATGAGCAGTTCTTC	CASMGGAYNEQFF
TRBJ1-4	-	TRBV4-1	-	TGCGCCAGCAGCCAGGATCCACAGGATGAAAAACTGTTTTTT	CASSQDPQDEKLFF
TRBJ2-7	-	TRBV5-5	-	TGTGCCAGCAGCCAAGACAGAGCGTACGAGCAGTACTTC	CASSQDRAYEQYF
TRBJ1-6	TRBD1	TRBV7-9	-	TGTGCCAGCAGCCCCTGGACAGGGGGCGGTTCACCCCTCCACTTT	CASSPWTGGGSPLHF
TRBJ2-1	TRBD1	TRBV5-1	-	TGCGCCAGCAGCTTGGTGGGACAGGGGGTGGGGAATGAGCAGTTCTTC	CASSLVGQGVGNEQFF
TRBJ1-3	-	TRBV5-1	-	TGCGCCAGCAGCTTGGTCTCCGACTCTGGAAACACCATATATTTT	CASSLVSDSGNTIYF
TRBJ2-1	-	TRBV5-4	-	TGTGCCAGCAGACCCTACCTGGGGGACGCCTACAATGAGCAGTTCTTC	CASRPYLGDAYNEQFF
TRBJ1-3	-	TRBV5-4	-	TGTGCCAGCAGCTCACAGGGTGGTGGAAACACCATATATTTT	CASSSQGGGNTIYF
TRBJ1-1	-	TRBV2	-	TGTGCCAGCAAAGGAACGATCGGGGGCACTGAAGCTTTCTTT	CASKGTIGGTEAFF
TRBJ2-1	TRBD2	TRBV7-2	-	TGTGCCAGCAGCTCTACTAGCGGGGGGGCCGTTTACAATGAGCAGTTCTTC	CASSSTSGGAVYNEQFF
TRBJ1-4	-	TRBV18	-	TGTGCCAGCTCGCCAAGGGGGGACGATGAAAAACTGTTTTTT	CASSPRGDDEKLFF
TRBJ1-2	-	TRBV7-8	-	TGTGCCAGCAGGCCGGGACAAGGCAACTATGGCTACACCTTC	CASRPGQGNYGYTF
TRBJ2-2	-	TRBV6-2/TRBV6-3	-	TGTGCCAGCAGTTACTCGGGTAGTTGGAACACCGGGGAGCTGTTTTTT	CASSYSGSWNTGELFF
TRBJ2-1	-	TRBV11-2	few	TGTGCCAGCATTTTTGGCGCCGGGGTCTCCTACAATGAGCAGTTCTTC	CASIFGAGVSYNEQFF
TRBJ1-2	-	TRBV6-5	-	TGTGCCAGCAGAGGACAGTACAACTATGGCTACACCTTC	CASRGQYNYGYTF
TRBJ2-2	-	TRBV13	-	TGTGCCAGCAGCTTAACAGGATACACCGGGGAGCTGTTTTTT	CASSLTGYTGELFF
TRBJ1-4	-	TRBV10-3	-	TGTGCCATCAGTGAGGGGAATGAAAAACTGTTTTTT	CAISEGNEKLFF
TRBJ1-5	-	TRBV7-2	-	TGTGCCAGCAGCCCCAGAGGGGCCTATAGCAATCAGCCCCAGCATTTT	CASSPRGAYSNQPQHF
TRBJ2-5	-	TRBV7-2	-	TGTGCCAGCACCCCCGGTGGACGGGGGGAGACCCAGTACTTC	CASTPGGRGETQYF
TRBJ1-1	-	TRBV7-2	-	TGTGCCAGCAGCTTAATTCACTCCGCTGAAGCTTTCTTT	CASSLIHSAEAFF